What follows are 32 T cell receptor beta chains derived from one specimen sequenced in a study of regulatory T cells in long-lasting Graves disease. Described time point: newly diagnosed GD, antithyroid drugs for less than 3 months. Preparation of the TCR library used RNA extracted from PBMCs. Combining iRepertoire HTBI primers with Arm-PCR of CDR3 regions, the authors built TCR beta libraries. In TCRdb, the multiplex PCR reads were re-called with MiXCR into one record per CDR3 protein. The data contain some 500,000 distinct CDR3 sequences, roughly 14% of them seen just once; the ten biggest clones take up about 9.1%. The same data also contributed to another study, on T cells in Graves' hyperthyroidism and ophthalmopathy.

The source was peripheral blood mononuclear cells (PBMCs), collected at new diagnosis, from a patient treated with antithyroid drugs. These receptors originate from a man aged 25 to 40 with Graves disease.

This clonotype was seen ten or more times. The rearrangement joins TRBV28 to TRBJ1-2; D remains ambiguous. This CDR3 spans 14 amino acids. V was shortened by 7 bases and J by 3 bases, with 15 bases between the two germline ends. Per germline, CDR1 MDHEN and CDR2 SYDVKM. The DNA of the CDR3 is TGTGCCAGCACCGGAGCCCCCTCTTACTATGGCTACACCTTC. It codes for CASTGAPSYYGYTF.

This clonotype was seen repeatedly, ten times or more. CDR3 bases: TGTGCCAGCTCAGGATGGACAGGGGGCGTGGATGGCTACACCTTC. Translating it yields CASSGWTGGVDGYTF. The chain has TRBV18 and TRBJ1-2; 11 bases fit TRBD1. The germline V gene encodes CDR1 KGHSH and CDR2 LQKENI. The junction had 8 bases not matched to a gene; V was cut back by 5 bases and J by 6 bases. This CDR3 comprises 15 residues.

This clonotype was seen ten or more times. The V call is TRBV9, the J call TRBJ2-3; 14 positions agree with TRBD2. Germline-derived CDR1 and CDR2 are SGDLS and YYNGEE. The V and J ends lost 6 bases and 9 bases, in that order; junction bases with no gene match: 6. CDR3 length: 14 amino acids. In nucleotides, the CDR3 is TGTGCCAGCACCCCGACTAGCGGGAGGGACACGCAGTATTTT. It yields the protein CASTPTSGRDTQYF.

This clonotype has ten or more counts. The chain employs TRBV20-1 and TRBJ2-1; 7 bases are a match to TRBD1. V shed 7 bases and J 2 bases; nucleotides not matched to a gene: 8. Per germline, CDR1 DFQATT and CDR2 SNEGSKA (reference sequence). The CDR3 runs 14 residues. This CDR3 reads CSVRRQGAYNEQFF. In nucleotides, the CDR3 is TGCAGTGTAAGGCGGCAGGGGGCCTACAATGAGCAGTTCTTC.

Ten or more counts support this clonotype. Here the CDR3 omits its conserved ending phenylalanine or tryptophan, so a read error is the likely source. The chain has TRBV12-3 or TRBV12-4 and TRBJ2-3; possibly TRBD2 for D (6 bases). V gave up 6 bases and J gave up 2 bases, with 12 bases separating them. CDR3 length equals 14 residues. DNA of the CDR3: TGTGCCAGCAGCCTTGGACTAACCACAGATACGCAGTATTCT. Its protein product is CASSLGLTTDTQYS.

This clonotype has only a few counts. It may be a read error: a sequence one base away is much more abundant. V gene TRBV7-2 combines with J gene TRBJ1-1; D is undetermined. The CDR3 totals 12 residues. Germline V lookup: CDR1 SGHTA, CDR2 FQGNSA. The V end lost 2 bases, the J end lost 10 bases, and 11 bases lay between the germline ends. This CDR3 is CASSLRPGVAFF. CDR3 nucleotides: TGTGCCAGCAGCTTAAGGCCAGGTGTAGCTTTCTTT.

The sample holds many counts of this clonotype. The CDR3 DNA is TGTGCCAGCAGTTTGGGACTAGCGGTAGATACGCAGTATTTT. Protein sequence: CASSLGLAVDTQYF. The V call is TRBV27, the J call TRBJ2-3; 11 positions match TRBD2. Germline lookup yields CDR1 MNHEY and CDR2 SMNVEV (reference sequence). The V gene end was trimmed by 3 bases and the J gene end by 5 bases; junction bases not matched to a gene: 1. The CDR3 spans 14 residues.

This clonotype was detected many times. V is TRBV29-1 and J is TRBJ1-2; D gene ambiguous. Germline values: CDR1 SQVTM, CDR2 ANQGSEA. Deletions cut 6 bases from V and 2 bases from J, with 16 bases between. This CDR3 is 14 amino acids long. CDR3 region: CSVKPYGGNYGYTF. In nucleotides, the CDR3 is TGCAGCGTCAAACCCTACGGCGGGAACTATGGCTACACCTTC. Full variable domain (remainder filled in from reference TRBV29-1 and TRBJ1-2): SAVISQKPSRDICQRGTSLTIQCQVDSQVTMMFWYRQQPGQSLTLIATANQGSEATYESGFVIDKFPISRPNLTFSTLTVSNMSPEDSSIYLCSVKPYGGNYGYTFGSGTRLTVV.

This clonotype was picked up a small number of times. In nucleotides, the CDR3 is TGCAGTGCTAGAGAAGGGACGGTATCCACAGATACGCAGTATTTT. This encodes CSAREGTVSTDTQYF. The V gene is TRBV20-1, the J gene TRBJ2-3, with D perhaps being TRBD1 or TRBD2 (5 bases each). In germline, CDR1 is DFQATT, CDR2 SNEGSKA (reference sequence). V was shortened by 0 bases and J by 2 bases, with 12 bases between the two germline ends. CDR3 length: 15 residues.

The chain joins TRBV30 to TRBJ2-4; the D call may be TRBD1 or TRBD2 (5 bases each). Germline CDR1 GTSNPN, CDR2 SVGIG (reference sequence). The ends were cut back, 0 bases at V and 0 bases at J, with 12 bases in the middle. The CDR3 has 16 residues. The DNA of the CDR3 is TGTGCCTGGAGTGTACGGGGCCTCTCAGCCAAAAACATTCAGTACTTC. It translates to CAWSVRGLSAKNIQYF.

This clonotype was seen repeatedly, ten times or more. The V call is TRBV12-5, the J call TRBJ2-1; 16 nucleotides line up with TRBD2. The germline V gene encodes CDR1 LGHNT and CDR2 FRNRAP. J lost 1 base, V lost 6 bases, and 12 bases had no gene match. The CDR3 length is 20 residues. CDR3 loop: CASGSTGTSGRASSYNEQFF. CDR3 nucleotides: TGTGCTAGTGGCTCTACCGGGACTAGCGGGAGGGCCTCGTCCTACAATGAGCAGTTCTTC.

The sample holds many counts of this clonotype. The genes are TRBV28 and TRBJ2-1, with unresolved D. In germline, CDR1 is MDHEN, CDR2 SYDVKM. CDR3 size: 11 residues. V was clipped by 3 bases and J by 9 bases, with 6 bases between them. CDR3 in amino acids: CASSFRAEQFF. In nucleotides, the CDR3 is TGTGCCAGCAGTTTTAGGGCTGAGCAGTTCTTC.

The table lists this clonotype with many counts. This rearrangement joins TRBV7-8 to TRBJ2-3; 11 nucleotides match TRBD2. Germline loops: CDR1 SGHVS, CDR2 FQNEAQ. J was trimmed by 2 bases and V by 5 bases; bases with no gene match: 6. The CDR3 covers 16 residues. The CDR3 is CASSPRGLAATDTQYF. The CDR3 DNA sequence: TGTGCCAGCAGCCCCCGGGGACTAGCGGCCACAGATACGCAGTATTTT.

A note on this clonotype: This sequence may be a read error, since a much larger clone differs from it by one base. The V call is TRBV7-8, the J call TRBJ2-7; weak D call: TRBD2 (6 bases). The CDR3 is 12 residues long. V was pared by 5 bases and J by 7 bases, with 12 bases between. The germline V gene has CDR1 SGHVS and CDR2 FQNEAQ. This CDR3 is CASSRGTREQYF. CDR3 DNA: TGTGCCAGCAGCCGGGGGACGAGAGAGCAGTACTTC.

In its sample, this clonotype was seen many times. The rearrangement joins TRBV5-1 to TRBJ2-3; 8 bases are a match to TRBD1. The germline gives CDR1 SGHRS, CDR2 YFSETQ. The V gene end was trimmed by 4 bases and the J gene end by 2 bases; junction bases not matched to a gene: 6. The CDR3 consists of 15 residues. CDR3 coding DNA: TGCGCCAGCAGCCCCGGACAGGGTTACACAGATACGCAGTATTTT. It yields the protein CASSPGQGYTDTQYF.

Ten or more counts support this clonotype. This chain uses TRBV6-1 with TRBJ2-7; TRBD2 aligns across 9 bases. CDR3 length: 15 residues. Germline lookup yields CDR1 MNHNS and CDR2 SASEGT. The ends lost 1 base at V and 7 bases at J; junction bases unmatched: 8. The CDR3 DNA reads as TGTGCCAGCAGTGAAGAAGATAGCGGGGGACGGGAGCAGTACTTC. Protein product: CASSEEDSGGREQYF.

J is TRBJ2-7 and V is TRBV2, with D maybe TRBD1 (6 bases). This CDR3 contains 14 residues. The germline V and J ends were trimmed by 3 bases and 0 bases, with 9 bases remaining between them. In germline, CDR1 is SNHLY, CDR2 FYNNEI. Here the CDR3 reads CASSDRTVSYEQYF. Written as DNA, the CDR3 is TGTGCCAGCAGTGACCGGACAGTCTCCTACGAGCAGTACTTC. The full variable domain, its missing parts supplied by reference TRBV2 and TRBJ2-7, is EPEVTQTPSHQVTQMGQEVILRCVPISNHLYFYWYRQILGQKVEFLVSFYNNEISEKSEIFDDQFSVERPDGSNFTLKIRSTKLEDSAMYFCASSDRTVSYEQYFGPGTRLTVT.

This clonotype was observed at least ten times. V is TRBV6-2 or TRBV6-3 and J is TRBJ2-1; 13 bases match TRBD2. The CDR3 is made up of 15 amino acids. V lost 7 bases and J lost 7; bases outside the gene matches: 7. Per germline, CDR1 MNHEY and CDR2 SVGEGT. The DNA for the CDR3 is TGTGCCAGCACCAGGACTAGCGGGAGTCGAAATGAGCAGTTCTTC. It encodes CASTRTSGSRNEQFF.

This clonotype was counted many times. The chain recombines TRBV20-1 with TRBJ2-5; D is unclear. The CDR3 loop spans 12 amino acids. V was cut by 5 bases and J by 5 bases, with 12 bases left in between. Germline V gene lookup returns CDR1 DFQATT and CDR2 SNEGSKA (reference sequence). CDR3 in amino acids: CSAVNRGETQYF. The CDR3 DNA reads as TGCAGTGCTGTGAATCGTGGGGAGACCCAGTACTTC.

This clonotype was observed a handful of times. This chain joins TRBV2 and TRBJ2-5; 11 bases fit TRBD2. V shed 6 bases and J 4 bases; nucleotides not matched to a gene: 7. CDR3 length: 15 amino acids. Germline CDR1 reads SNHLY; CDR2 reads FYNNEI. Here the CDR3 DNA reads TGTGCCAGCAGCAGGAATAGCGGGAGGGGAGAGACCCAGTACTTC. Translating gives CASSRNSGRGETQYF.

Points on this clonotype: One junction end does not reproduce the germline sequence, and a read error may be involved. The chain is built from TRBV15 and TRBJ2-1, with TRBD2 identical over 7 bases. Germline V lookup: CDR1 LNHNV, CDR2 YYDKDF (reference sequence). This CDR3 comprises 17 residues. The CDR3 DNA sequence: TGTGCCACCAGCAGAGATCGAGGCGGGAGTTCCTACAATGAGCGGTTCTTC. Translation: CATSRDRGGSSYNERFF. Drawing the rest from reference TRBV15 and TRBJ2-1, the complete variable domain is DAMVIQNPRYQVTQFGKPVTLSCSQTLNHNVMYWYQQKSSQAPKLLFHYYDKDFNNEADTPDNFQSRRPNTSFCFLDIRSPGLGDTAMYLCATSRDRGGSSYNERFFGPGTRLTVL.

This clonotype was seen many times. The chain couples TRBV3-1 to TRBJ1-2; 7 bases line up with TRBD1. From germline, CDR1 is LGHDT and CDR2 YNNKEL (reference sequence). The junction had 8 bases not matched to a gene; V was cut back by 4 bases and J by 6 bases. The CDR3 totals 14 residues. The CDR3 nucleotides read TGTGCCAGCAGCCTAATCGGGACAGCTGATGGCTACACCTTC. It is translated as CASSLIGTADGYTF.

This rearrangement joins TRBV7-2 to TRBJ2-1; 13 bases are a match to TRBD2. Germline CDR1 SGHTA, CDR2 FQGNSA. The CDR3 has 16 residues. With 5 bases clipped from V and 8 bases from J, the junction kept 9 bases outside the gene matches. In nucleotides, the CDR3 is TGTGCCAGCAGCCGTCGACTAGCGGGGGGTACCCATGAGCAGTTCTTC. This codes for CASSRRLAGGTHEQFF.

At least ten counts were recorded for this clonotype. The chain joins TRBV11-2 to TRBJ2-7, with D possibly TRBD2 on 5 matching bases. This CDR3 has 17 amino acids. V was pared by 1 base and J by 4 bases, with 20 bases between. Germline V gene sequence: CDR1 SGHAT, CDR2 FQNNGV. CDR3 amino acids: CASSLVPTAARGYEQYF. For the CDR3, the DNA is TGTGCCAGCAGCTTAGTACCCACCGCGGCCCGAGGGTACGAGCAGTACTTC.

This clonotype was seen ten or more times. This sequence joins TRBV3-1 and TRBJ1-2, with unresolved D. Between the trimmed V and J ends, which lost 0 bases and 2 bases, there was a span of 7 bases. Germline V CDR1 and CDR2: LGHDT, YNNKEL (reference sequence). CDR3 size: 14 residues. CDR3: CASSQDIPNYGYTF. The CDR3 DNA sequence: TGTGCCAGCAGCCAAGATATCCCCAACTATGGCTACACCTTC.

This sequence joins TRBV6-2 or TRBV6-3 and TRBJ2-3; 8 nucleotides align to TRBD1. The CDR3 contains 17 residues. Trimming cost V 6 bases and J 5 bases; bases outside gene matches: 16. The germline gives CDR1 MNHEY, CDR2 SVGEGT. The CDR3 is CASRPPGWDRQKDTQYF. For the CDR3, the DNA is TGTGCCAGCAGACCACCCGGCTGGGACAGGCAGAAAGATACGCAGTATTTT.

V and J are TRBV25-1 and TRBJ1-4; no clear D. V lost 3 bases, J lost 11 bases, and 7 bases lay in between. The germline gives CDR1 MGHDK, CDR2 SYGVNS. The CDR3 spans 11 residues. CDR3 sequence: CASSDLVKLFF. For the CDR3, the DNA is TGTGCCAGCAGTGATCTAGTCAAACTGTTTTTT. The complete variable domain, with remaining parts taken from reference TRBV25-1 and TRBJ1-4, reads EADIYQTPRYLVIGTGKKITLECSQTMGHDKMYWYQQDPGMELHLIHYSYGVNSTEKGDLSSESTVSRIRTEHFPLTLESARPSHTSQYLCASSDLVKLFFGSGTQLSVL.

This clonotype was seen many times. The V gene is TRBV11-2, the J gene TRBJ2-5; a possible D gene is TRBD2 (7 bases). V was trimmed by 8 bases and J by 3 bases, leaving 13 bases between them. This CDR3 region has 13 residues. CDR1 and CDR2 (germline): SGHAT, FQNNGV. The CDR3, as DNA: TGTGCCAGCGCGGGCGGGGGCGAAGAGACCCAGTACTTC. It yields the protein CASAGGGEETQYF.

This clonotype was counted between two and nine times. The junction departs from the called germline gene at one end, perhaps through a read error. The chain recombines TRBV24-1 with TRBJ2-5, with 14 bases matching TRBD2. In germline, CDR1 is KGHDR, CDR2 SFDVKD. The CDR3 consists of 18 residues. The CDR3 spells CATGDPGTSGRRQETQYF. The CDR3 nucleotides are TGTGCCACCGGTGACCCCGGGACTAGCGGGAGACGGCAAGAGACCCAGTACTTC.

In its sample, this clonotype was seen a few times. DNA of the CDR3: TGTGCCAGCAGCTTAGAGGCGGGAGGCACAGATACGCAGTATTTT. Residues: CASSLEAGGTDTQYF. The chain has TRBV13 and TRBJ2-3; 7 bases match TRBD2. There are 15 residues in the CDR3. Germline V gives CDR1 PRHDT, CDR2 FYEKMQ (reference sequence). Trimming took 1 base from V and 1 from J; bases not matched to a gene: 2.

In its sample, this clonotype was seen many times. The gene calls are TRBV27 and TRBJ2-5; D uncertain. Trimming stripped 6 bases from V and 4 bases from J, with 9 bases between. The CDR3 runs 12 residues. Germline V gene lookup returns CDR1 MNHEY and CDR2 SMNVEV (reference sequence). The CDR3 DNA is TGTGCCAGCAGATCGAAATTAGAGACCCAGTACTTC. It codes for CASRSKLETQYF.

Regarding this clonotype: With a much larger clone just one base away, this may be a read error. This chain's CDR3 is CASSYRGEQFF. The DNA for the CDR3 is TGTGCCAGCAGTTACAGGGGTGAGCAGTTCTTC. The V call is TRBV12-3 or TRBV12-4, the J call TRBJ2-1; 7 positions agree with TRBD1. CDR3 length equals 11 residues. V lost 4 bases and J lost 9; bases outside the gene matches: 0.